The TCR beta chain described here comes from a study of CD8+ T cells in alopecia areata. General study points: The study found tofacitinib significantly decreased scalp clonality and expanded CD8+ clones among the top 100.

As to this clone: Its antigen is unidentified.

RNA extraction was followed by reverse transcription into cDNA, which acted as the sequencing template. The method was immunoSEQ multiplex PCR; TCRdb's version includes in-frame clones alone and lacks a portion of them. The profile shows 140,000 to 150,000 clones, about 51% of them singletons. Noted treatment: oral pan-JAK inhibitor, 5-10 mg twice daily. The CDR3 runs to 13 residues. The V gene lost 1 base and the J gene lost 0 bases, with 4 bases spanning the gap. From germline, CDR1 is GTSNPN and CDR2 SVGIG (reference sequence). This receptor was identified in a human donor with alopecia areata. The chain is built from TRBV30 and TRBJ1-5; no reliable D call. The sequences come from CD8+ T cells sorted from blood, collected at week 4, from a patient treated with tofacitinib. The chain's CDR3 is CAWSAHSNQPQHF. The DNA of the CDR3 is TGTGCCTGGAGTGCACATAGCAATCAGCCCCAGCATTTT.